These 8 T cell receptor beta chains came from one sample sequenced in a study of post-analysis software for immune sequencing data. Study-wide results and caveats: TRBV5-6, TRBV5-1 and TRBV20-1 belonged to a set of about 5 TRBV segments that were more frequent in patients than controls.

These receptors have no known antigen. Unique molecular identifiers tagged the TCR beta cDNA libraries. TCRdb called the PCR reads again in MiXCR, with one record for every CDR3 protein. The sample records approximately 250,000 distinct CDR3 sequences, 35% to 40% being singletons. Sequencing input: blood. These receptors were obtained from a girl under 18 with multiple sclerosis.

The chain employs TRBV4-1 and TRBJ2-3; possibly TRBD1 for D (5 bases). Trimming left V 1 base short and J 3 bases short, with 20 bases between. CDR3 length: 18 residues. The germline V gene encodes CDR1 MGHRA and CDR2 YSYEKL. CDR3 nucleotide sequence: TGCGCCAGCAGCCAAGCCTTGTACAGGTTAGACGCGACAGATACGCAGTATTTT. It translates to CASSQALYRLDATDTQYF.

In the case of this clonotype: This may be a read error, as it is one base from a much larger clone. V is TRBV7-2 and J is TRBJ2-1, with unresolved D. The V gene's germline CDR1 is SGHTA and CDR2 FQGNSA. The CDR3 sequence is 12 residues long. The CDR3 here is CASSLFLNERFF. The CDR3, as DNA: TGTGCCAGCAGCTTATTCCTAAATGAGCGGTTCTTC.

This chain links TRBV7-9 with TRBJ2-5, with 8 positions matching TRBD1. The CDR3 runs to 15 residues. Germline values: CDR1 SEHNR, CDR2 FQNEAQ (reference sequence). The J segment lost 11 bases and the V segment lost 4 bases, leaving 15 bases of the junction unmatched. This CDR3 reads CASSSRTGLTGEQYF. The CDR3 DNA reads TGTGCCAGCAGCTCCCGGACAGGGTTGACGGGTGAGCAGTACTTC.

This clonotype was recorded many times. The chain carries TRBV11-2 and TRBJ2-1; D perhaps matches TRBD1 (5 bases). The CDR3 spans 13 residues. CDR1 is SGHAT, CDR2 FQNNGV, per germline. With 3 bases removed from V and 7 bases from J, the gap between germline ends came to 10 bases. CDR3 DNA: TGTGCCAGCAGCTTGGGCAGGGTGAATGAGCAGTTCTTC. Protein: CASSLGRVNEQFF.

Notes on this clonotype: It may be a read error: a sequence one base away is much more abundant. This chain links TRBV12-3 or TRBV12-4 with TRBJ2-5; the D is unclear. V lost 6 bases, J lost 4 bases, and 18 bases lay in between. The CDR3 sequence is 15 residues long. The CDR3 loop reads CASSCAARVGETQYF. CDR3 nucleotides: TGTGCCAGCAGCTGTGCAGCCCGGGTCGGAGAGACCCAGTACTTC.

The gene calls are TRBV7-2 and TRBJ2-3; D is perhaps TRBD2 (5 bases). The length of the CDR3 is 19 residues. Germline-derived CDR1 and CDR2 are SGHTA and FQGNSA. The ends were cut back, 0 bases at V and 0 bases at J, with 19 bases in the middle. The chain's CDR3 is CASSLAGGGLGPSTDTQYF. CDR3 DNA sequence: TGTGCCAGCAGCTTAGCAGGAGGTGGTCTCGGCCCGAGCACAGATACGCAGTATTTT.

This clonotype came up many times. This chain joins TRBV29-1 and TRBJ2-2, with 7 bases lining up with TRBD2. The CDR3 contains 12 residues. Germline assignment: CDR1 SQVTM and CDR2 ANQGSEA. The J segment lost 4 bases and the V segment lost 7 bases, leaving 3 bases of the junction unmatched. The CDR3 loop is CSAPGGTGELFF. CDR3 bases: TGCAGCGCCCCGGGGGGCACCGGGGAGCTGTTTTTT.

This clonotype was recorded many times. The chain couples TRBV7-2 to TRBJ2-3; no reliable D call. V was cut by 5 bases and J by 0 bases, with 12 bases left in between. The length of the CDR3 is 15 residues. Per germline, CDR1 SGHTA and CDR2 FQGNSA. In nucleotides, the CDR3 is TGTGCCAGCAGCGCAACCGACGGAAGCACAGATACGCAGTATTTT. Its protein product is CASSATDGSTDTQYF.